This TCR beta chain derives from a study of glioma-infiltrating T cells. Amplification of TCR alpha and beta CDR3 regions from RNA used iRepertoire nested multiplex PCR. Each CDR3 protein gets one entry after TCRdb re-called the multiplex PCR reads with MiXCR. Of 150,000 or so distinct CDR3 sequences in the sample, 35% to 50% were seen once. The specimen was glioma tissue, nonneoplastic brain tissue, or PBMCs (not recorded which). The clonotype was recovered from a human donor with low-grade glioma or glioblastoma, undergoing nonglioma brain surgery, or in good health (not recorded which).

The CDR3: CASSRRDNTEAFF. CDR3 nucleotide sequence: TGTGCCAGCAGTAGAAGGGATAACACTGAAGCTTTCTTT. The J gene is TRBJ1-1, the V gene TRBV28; D remains unclear. This CDR3 has 13 amino acids. Trimming shortened V by 5 bases and J by 2 bases, and 9 bases separated the two germline ends. Germline values: CDR1 MDHEN, CDR2 SYDVKM. Drawing the rest from reference TRBV28 and TRBJ1-1, the complete variable domain is DVKVTQSSRYLVKRTGEKVFLECVQDMDHENMFWYRQDPGLGLRLIYFSYDVKMKEKGDIPEGYSVSREKKERFSLILESASTNQTSMYLCASSRRDNTEAFFGQGTRLTVV.